The T cell receptor beta chain under discussion was sequenced for a study of post-analysis software for immune sequencing data (dated by TCRdb to the mid-2010s). For context, the study as a whole: The recorded disease courses included relapsing-remitting, secondary progressive and progressive-relapsing multiple sclerosis, and some patients had no subtype annotation. The multiple sclerosis patient repertoires were compared with more than 9 previously published healthy control repertoires from donors aged 6 to 25 years. A subset of samples was prepared in parallel using single-end sample barcoding, then pooled and co-amplified after Illumina adapter ligation. What the research found in general, with its limitations: Multiple sclerosis patients had significantly lower normalized Chao1 diversity than controls, a result that suggests substantial peripheral T-cell clonal expansion. Significantly higher frequencies in patients than in controls were found for a few TRBV segments, including TRBV5-6, TRBV5-1 and TRBV20-1. Direct clustering with F measure revealed strong co-clustering of samples prepared in the same batch, which led to a batch-effect correction. The control group was slightly older than the multiple sclerosis patient group.

The library relied on PCR. The instrument given in TCRdb is Illumina HiSeq 2500. To reduce PCR and sequencing biases, unique molecular identifiers were incorporated into the TCR beta cDNA libraries. Per 1 to 10 million input T cells, approximately 500,000 cDNA molecules were obtained, such that each molecule approximated one T cell. The patient libraries were prepared and sequenced with the same protocol used for the earlier healthy control dataset. Samples belonging to the same batch were prepared together, multiplexed and sequenced on a shared HiSeq lane. The original methods were these. MIGEC was used to process the raw barcoded reads, and molecular identifier groups with only a single read were discarded before consensus assembly and CDR3 extraction. VDJtools was used for post-analysis of the clonotype tables, with diversity normalized by down-sampling every dataset to the smallest sample size. To correct batch-related cross-sample contamination, repertoire overlap clustering matched CDR3 amino acid sequences but not nucleotide sequences. The public reads were reanalyzed by TCRdb: fastp trimming at Q25, MiXCR alignment, in-frame beta chains only. Rows are unified per CDR3 protein, each entry keeping the most common DNA and genes. The V and J calls were not made by the authors but by TCRdb's processing. This sample gives hundreds of thousands of distinct CDR3 sequences in total; roughly 30% of them show up just once. The biggest ten clones account for 10% to 15% of the sample.

To demonstrate the VDJtools post-analysis software, the study profiled TCR beta repertoires from the peripheral blood of about a dozen young patients with multiple sclerosis. The multiple sclerosis patients were children and adolescents ranging in age from roughly 6 to 16 years. The junction shows trimming of 0 bases on V and 0 bases on J, plus 12 bases between the germline ends. CDR1 and CDR2, per the germline V gene, are SGHRS and YFSETQ. From the cysteine up to the phenylalanine, the CDR3 has a length of 16 residues. Only CDR3 DNA remains: 48 bases, in frame from the first base. As regards this clonotype: It lacks a known antigen. Per-nucleotide qualities are absent, and no much larger clonotype sits a single base away.

The V gene is TRBV5-1 and the J gene is TRBJ1-1; the D gene is possibly TRBD1, with 5 bases matching. The specimen sequenced was blood. This TCR derives from a girl between 10 and 17 years old with multiple sclerosis. The CDR3 protein sequence reads: CASSLAAGTLNTEAFF. The DNA is as follows: TGCGCCAGCAGCTTGGCCGCGGGGACGTTGAACACTGAAGCTTTCTTT.